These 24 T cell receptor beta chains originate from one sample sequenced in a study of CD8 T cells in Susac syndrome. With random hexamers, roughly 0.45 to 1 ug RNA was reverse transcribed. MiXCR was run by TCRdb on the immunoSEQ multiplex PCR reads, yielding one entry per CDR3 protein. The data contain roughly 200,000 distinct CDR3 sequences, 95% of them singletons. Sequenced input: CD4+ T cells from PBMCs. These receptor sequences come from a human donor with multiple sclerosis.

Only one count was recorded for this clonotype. For the CDR3, the DNA is TGTGCCAGCACAAAGATCGACAGGGTGGGGGAGACCCAGTACTTC. Encoded protein: CASTKIDRVGETQYF. The chain is built from TRBV6-5 and TRBJ2-5; TRBD1 aligns across 7 bases. From germline, CDR1 is MNHEY and CDR2 SVGAGI. Trimming at V came to 7 bases and at J to 5 bases, leaving 13 bases not matched to a gene. The CDR3 runs to 15 residues.

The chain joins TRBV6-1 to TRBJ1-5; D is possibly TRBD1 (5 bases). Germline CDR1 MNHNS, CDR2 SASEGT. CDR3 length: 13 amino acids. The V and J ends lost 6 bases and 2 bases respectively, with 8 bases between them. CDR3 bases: TGTGCCAGCAGCAGGGATGGCAATCAGCCCCAGCATTTT. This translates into CASSRDGNQPQHF.

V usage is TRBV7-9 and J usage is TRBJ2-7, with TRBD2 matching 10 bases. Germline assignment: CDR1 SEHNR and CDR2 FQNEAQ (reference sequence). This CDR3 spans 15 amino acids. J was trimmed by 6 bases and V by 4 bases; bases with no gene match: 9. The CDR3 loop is CASSSPSGGRSEQYF. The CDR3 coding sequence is TGTGCCAGCAGCTCACCTAGCGGGGGAAGGAGCGAGCAGTACTTC.

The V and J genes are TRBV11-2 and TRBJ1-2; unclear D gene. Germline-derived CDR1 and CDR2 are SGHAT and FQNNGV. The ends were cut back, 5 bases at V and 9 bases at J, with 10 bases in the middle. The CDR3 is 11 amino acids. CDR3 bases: TGTGCCAGCAGCCCTAACGGGCGCTACACCTTC. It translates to CASSPNGRYTF.

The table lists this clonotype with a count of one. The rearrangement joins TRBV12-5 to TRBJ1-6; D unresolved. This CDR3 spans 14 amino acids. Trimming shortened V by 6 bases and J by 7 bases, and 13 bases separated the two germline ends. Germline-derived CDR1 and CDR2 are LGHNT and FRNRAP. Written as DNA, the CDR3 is TGTGCTAGTGGCCCGGGGAATTGGAATTCACCCCTCCACTTT. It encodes CASGPGNWNSPLHF.

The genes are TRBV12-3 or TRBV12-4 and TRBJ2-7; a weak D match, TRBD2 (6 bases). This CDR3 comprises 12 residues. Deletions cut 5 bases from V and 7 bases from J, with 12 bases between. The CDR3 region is CASSRGFGEQYF. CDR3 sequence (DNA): TGTGCCAGCAGTCGGGGGTTTGGGGAGCAGTACTTC.

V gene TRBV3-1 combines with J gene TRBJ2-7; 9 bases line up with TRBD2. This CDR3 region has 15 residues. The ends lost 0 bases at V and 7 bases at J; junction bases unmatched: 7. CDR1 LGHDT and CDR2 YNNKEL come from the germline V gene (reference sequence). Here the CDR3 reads CASSQDRSGGREQYF. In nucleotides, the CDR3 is TGTGCCAGCAGCCAAGATCGGAGCGGGGGGCGGGAGCAGTACTTC.

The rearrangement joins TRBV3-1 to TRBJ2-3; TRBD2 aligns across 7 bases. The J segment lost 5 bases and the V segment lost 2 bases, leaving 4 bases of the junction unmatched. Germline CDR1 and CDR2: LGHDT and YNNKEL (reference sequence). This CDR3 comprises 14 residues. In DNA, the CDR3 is TGTGCCAGCAGCCAAAGAACTAGCGAAGATACGCAGTATTTT. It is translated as CASSQRTSEDTQYF.

The CDR3 region has the DNA TGTGCCAGCAGCCAGAGCGGGAGCGAGCAGTTCTTC. This sequence encodes CASSQSGSEQFF. This chain connects TRBV3-1 to TRBJ2-1; 8 positions agree with TRBD2. The trim removed 3 bases at V and 10 bases at J, leaving 2 bases unmatched. Germline CDR1 LGHDT, CDR2 YNNKEL (reference sequence). This CDR3 has 12 residues.

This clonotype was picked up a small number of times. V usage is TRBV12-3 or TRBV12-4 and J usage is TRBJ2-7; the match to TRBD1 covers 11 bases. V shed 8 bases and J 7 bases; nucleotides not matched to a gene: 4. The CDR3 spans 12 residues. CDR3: CASRTGGGEQYF. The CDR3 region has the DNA TGTGCCAGCCGGACAGGGGGCGGGGAGCAGTACTTC.

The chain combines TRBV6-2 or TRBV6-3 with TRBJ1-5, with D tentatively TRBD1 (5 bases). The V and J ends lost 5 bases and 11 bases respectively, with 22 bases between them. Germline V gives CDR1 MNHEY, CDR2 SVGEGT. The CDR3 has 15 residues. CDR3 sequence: CASSSDSRRPETQHF. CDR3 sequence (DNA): TGTGCCAGCAGTAGCGACAGCCGGAGACCCGAAACCCAGCATTTT.

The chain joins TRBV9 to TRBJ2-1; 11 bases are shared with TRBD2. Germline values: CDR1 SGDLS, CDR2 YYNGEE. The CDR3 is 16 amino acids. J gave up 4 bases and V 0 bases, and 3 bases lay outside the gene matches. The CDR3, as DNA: TGTGCCAGCAGCGTAGCTAGCGGGGGGCTTTACAATGAGCAGTTCTTC. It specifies CASSVASGGLYNEQFF.

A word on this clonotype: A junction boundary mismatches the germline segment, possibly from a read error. The DNA of the CDR3 is TGTGCCAGCAGGGAAGGGGTCAATGAGCAGTTCTTC. Protein product: CASREGVNEQFF. V and J are TRBV2 and TRBJ2-1; tentative D call: TRBD1 (5 bases). The CDR3 contains 12 residues. Germline assignment: CDR1 SNHLY and CDR2 FYNNEI. The variable domain in full, with the rest retrieved from reference TRBV2 and TRBJ2-1, is EPEVTQTPSHQVTQMGQEVILRCVPISNHLYFYWYRQILGQKVEFLVSFYNNEISEKSEIFDDQFSVERPDGSNFTLKIRSTKLEDSAMYFCASREGVNEQFFGPGTRLTVL.

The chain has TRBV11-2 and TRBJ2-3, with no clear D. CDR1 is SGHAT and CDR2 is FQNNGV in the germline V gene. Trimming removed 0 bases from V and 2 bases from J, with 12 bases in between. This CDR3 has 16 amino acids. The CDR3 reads CASSLESWPPTDTQYF. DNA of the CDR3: TGTGCCAGCAGCTTAGAGAGTTGGCCTCCCACAGATACGCAGTATTTT.

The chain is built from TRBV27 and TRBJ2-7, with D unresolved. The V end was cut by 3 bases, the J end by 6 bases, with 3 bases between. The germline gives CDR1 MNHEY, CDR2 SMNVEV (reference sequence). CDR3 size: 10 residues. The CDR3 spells CASSFGEQYV. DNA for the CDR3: TGTGCCAGCAGTTTCGGCGAGCAGTACGTC.

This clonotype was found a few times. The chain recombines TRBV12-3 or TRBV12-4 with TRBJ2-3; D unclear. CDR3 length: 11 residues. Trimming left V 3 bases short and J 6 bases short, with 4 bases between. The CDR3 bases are TGTGCCAGCAGTTTGAGGGATACGCAGTATTTT. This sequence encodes CASSLRDTQYF.

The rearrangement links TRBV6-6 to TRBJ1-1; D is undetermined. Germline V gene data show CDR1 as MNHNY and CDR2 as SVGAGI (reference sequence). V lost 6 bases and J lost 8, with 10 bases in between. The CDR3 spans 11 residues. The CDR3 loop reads CASRSGLEAFF. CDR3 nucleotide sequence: TGTGCCAGCAGGTCGGGTCTAGAAGCTTTCTTT.

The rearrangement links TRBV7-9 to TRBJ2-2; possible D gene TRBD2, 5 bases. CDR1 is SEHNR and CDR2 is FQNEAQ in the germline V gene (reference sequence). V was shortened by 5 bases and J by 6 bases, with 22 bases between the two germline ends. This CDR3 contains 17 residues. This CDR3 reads CASSPPFRAARAGELFF. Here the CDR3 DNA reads TGTGCCAGCAGCCCGCCTTTCCGGGCGGCGAGGGCCGGGGAGCTGTTTTTT.

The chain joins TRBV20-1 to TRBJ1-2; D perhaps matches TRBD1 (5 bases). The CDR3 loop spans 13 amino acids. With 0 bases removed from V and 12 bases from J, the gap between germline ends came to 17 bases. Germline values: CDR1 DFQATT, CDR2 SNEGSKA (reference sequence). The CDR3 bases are TGCAGTGCTAGAGATCCGGCAGGGAAGGGGAACACCTTC. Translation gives CSARDPAGKGNTF.

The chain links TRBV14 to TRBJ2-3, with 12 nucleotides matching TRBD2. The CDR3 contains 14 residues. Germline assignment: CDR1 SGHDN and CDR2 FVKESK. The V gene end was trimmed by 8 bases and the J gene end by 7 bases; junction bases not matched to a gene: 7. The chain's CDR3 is CASDPGLAGNTQYF. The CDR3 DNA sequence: TGTGCCAGCGACCCAGGACTAGCGGGAAATACGCAGTATTTT.

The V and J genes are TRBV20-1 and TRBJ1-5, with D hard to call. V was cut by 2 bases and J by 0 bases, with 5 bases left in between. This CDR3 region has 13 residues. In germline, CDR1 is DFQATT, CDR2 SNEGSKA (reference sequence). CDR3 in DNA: TGCAGTGCTAGATTCAATAGCAATCAGCCCCAGCATTTT. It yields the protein CSARFNSNQPQHF.

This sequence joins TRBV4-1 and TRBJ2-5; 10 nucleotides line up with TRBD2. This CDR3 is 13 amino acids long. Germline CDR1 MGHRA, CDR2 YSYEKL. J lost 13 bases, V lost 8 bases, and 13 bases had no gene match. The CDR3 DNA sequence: TGCGCCAGCGCTATCAATAGCGGGGGGCAGCTGTACTTC. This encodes CASAINSGGQLYF.

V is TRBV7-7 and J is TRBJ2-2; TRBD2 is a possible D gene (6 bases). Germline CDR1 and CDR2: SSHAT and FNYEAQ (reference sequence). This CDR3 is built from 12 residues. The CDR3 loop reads CASGRTAGELFF. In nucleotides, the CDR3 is TGTGCTAGCGGACGGACGGCCGGGGAGCTGTTTTTT.

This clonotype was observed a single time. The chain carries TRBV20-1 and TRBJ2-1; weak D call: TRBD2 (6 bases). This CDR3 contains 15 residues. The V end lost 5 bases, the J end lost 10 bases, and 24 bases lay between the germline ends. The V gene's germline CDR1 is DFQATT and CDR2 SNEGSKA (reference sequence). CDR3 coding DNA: TGCAGTGCTGCCGGCGGGACTTCCGTAAGAGGCGAGCAGTTCTTC. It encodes CSAAGGTSVRGEQFF.